The 23 T cell receptor beta chains reported below all come from one sample, sequenced in a study of T cells in Graves' hyperthyroidism and ophthalmopathy. The investigators amplified TCR beta CDR3 regions from RNA transcripts. When the TCR CDR3 underwent first-round RT-PCR, the HTBI primer set was used. One entry per CDR3 protein, called by TCRdb with MiXCR from the multiplex PCR reads. The sample has approximately 330,000 distinct CDR3 sequences, roughly 18% seen once. Sample: blood. These receptors all stem from a woman between 50 and 59 years old with Graves' hyperthyroidism.

The chain carries TRBV7-2 and TRBJ1-4; tentative D call: TRBD1 (6 bases). The germline V and J ends were trimmed by 2 bases and 8 bases, with 12 bases remaining between them. The CDR3 has 14 amino acids. Germline CDR1 and CDR2: SGHTA and FQGNSA. The chain's CDR3 is CASSLRSGDEKLFF. CDR3 coding DNA: TGTGCCAGCAGCTTAAGATCAGGGGACGAAAAACTGTTTTTT. The entire variable domain, with the rest obtained from reference TRBV7-2 and TRBJ1-4, is as follows: GAGVSQSPSNKVTEKGKDVELRCDPISGHTALYWYRQSLGQGLEFLIYFQGNSAPDKSGLPSDRFSAERTGGSVSTLTIQRTQQEDSAVYLCASSLRSGDEKLFFGSGTQLSVL.

V and J are TRBV2 and TRBJ1-2; possible D gene TRBD1, 5 bases. V lost 1 base, J lost 9 bases, and 21 bases lay in between. Germline CDR1 is SNHLY and CDR2 is FYNNEI. The CDR3 covers 16 residues. The CDR3: CASSEGIRAGAGSYTF. The CDR3 DNA reads TGTGCCAGCAGTGAAGGTATAAGGGCCGGGGCCGGGAGCTACACCTTC.

Note on this clonotype: A much larger clone differs from this one at a single base, so this may be a read error. This chain links TRBV2 with TRBJ2-1; D is ambiguous. V lost 6 bases to trimming and J lost 5 bases, with 14 bases between them. The CDR3 is 14 residues long. Germline V gene data show CDR1 as SNHLY and CDR2 as FYNNEI. CDR3 nucleotide sequence: TGTGCCAGCAGGGAATTCCCGCGAGACAATGAGCAGTTCTTC. It specifies CASREFPRDNEQFF. The complete variable domain, with remaining parts taken from reference TRBV2 and TRBJ2-1, reads EPEVTQTPSHQVTQMGQEVILRCVPISNHLYFYWYRQILGQKVEFLVSFYNNEISEKSEIFDDQFSVERPDGSNFTLKIRSTKLEDSAMYFCASREFPRDNEQFFGPGTRLTVL.

This clonotype has only a few counts. CDR3 bases: TGCGCCAGCAGCTACGGACAGGGACCCTACGAGCAGTACTTC. This translates into CASSYGQGPYEQYF. V and J are TRBV4-1 and TRBJ2-7; the match to TRBD1 covers 8 bases. CDR3 size: 14 residues. Trimming removed 5 bases from V and 2 bases from J; junction bases left unmatched: 5. The germline CDR1 and CDR2 sequences are MGHRA and YSYEKL.

This rearrangement joins TRBV6-4 to TRBJ2-7; the D gene is possibly TRBD1 (6 bases). V was clipped by 8 bases and J by 5 bases, with 22 bases between them. The CDR3 is 15 residues long. Germline assignment: CDR1 MRHNA and CDR2 SNTAGT. CDR3 DNA sequence: TGTGCCAGCCGGGTTACAGGGTTACCGCTAAACGAGCAGTACGTC. It specifies CASRVTGLPLNEQYV.

CDR3 sequence reads: CASGVGAAKNIQYF. CDR3 bases: TGTGCCAGCGGGGTGGGGGCAGCCAAAAACATTCAGTACTTC. The rearrangement joins TRBV12-3 or TRBV12-4 to TRBJ2-4; tentatively, D is TRBD1 (6 bases). This CDR3 is built from 14 residues. V was clipped by 8 bases and J by 0 bases, with 11 bases between them.

This clonotype was counted only a few times. CDR3: CASSSDFYGLAGYYYEQYV. The CDR3 nucleotides are TGCGCCAGCAGCTCCGATTTTTACGGACTAGCGGGTTACTACTACGAGCAGTACGTC. The chain combines TRBV5-1 with TRBJ2-7; TRBD2 agrees at 11 bases. Germline V lookup: CDR1 SGHRS, CDR2 YFSETQ. V dropped 3 bases and J dropped 3; count of bases not matched to a gene: 17. This CDR3 region has 19 residues.

The rearrangement uses TRBV20-1 and TRBJ2-7; no definite D call. V was pared by 3 bases and J by 6 bases, with 15 bases between. Germline-derived CDR1 and CDR2 are DFQATT and SNEGSKA (reference sequence). There are 13 residues in the CDR3. Here the CDR3 DNA reads TGCAGTGCTAGTCCTCAGCCGAGTATCGAGCAGTACTTC. As protein: CSASPQPSIEQYF.

Only a few counts were recorded for this clonotype. The genes are TRBV20-1 and TRBJ2-1; possible D gene TRBD2, 6 bases. Trimming removed 6 bases at V and 5 bases at J, with 14 bases between. The germline V gene has CDR1 DFQATT and CDR2 SNEGSKA (reference sequence). This CDR3 has 13 residues. The CDR3 nucleotides are TGCAGTGCCTATCTGGGACTTCACAATGAGCAGTTCTTC. Translation: CSAYLGLHNEQFF.

The chain carries TRBV27 and TRBJ1-2; D not resolved. Germline assignment: CDR1 MNHEY and CDR2 SMNVEV (reference sequence). The CDR3 spans 13 residues. Trimming cost V 5 bases and J 2 bases, with 9 bases left between them. This chain's CDR3 is CASSDYTNYGYTF. The DNA for the CDR3 is TGTGCCAGCAGTGATTACACCAACTATGGCTACACCTTC.

This clonotype appeared a few times. An end of the junction does not agree with germline; a read error may underlie this. The CDR3 reads CSAREGGGPLAKNIQYF. The DNA for the CDR3 is TGCAGCGCTAGAGAAGGGGGAGGACCTCTAGCCAAAAACATTCAGTACTTC. The J gene is TRBJ2-4, the V gene TRBV20-1; either TRBD1 or TRBD2 may fit D (6 bases each). This CDR3 spans 17 amino acids. The V gene's germline CDR1 is DFQATT and CDR2 SNEGSKA (reference sequence).

About this clonotype: A much larger clone differs by one base, so this may be a read error. The chain employs TRBV12-3 or TRBV12-4 and TRBJ1-5; no definite D call. The germline V and J ends were trimmed by 2 bases and 6 bases, with 14 bases remaining between them. This CDR3 has 15 amino acids. The CDR3 here is CASSLQQGRAQPQHF. In nucleotides, the CDR3 is TGTGCCAGCAGTTTACAACAAGGGAGAGCTCAGCCCCAGCATTTT.

This clonotype was counted many times. J is TRBJ2-5 and V is TRBV20-1, with D perhaps being TRBD1 or TRBD2 (5 bases each). The CDR3 totals 13 residues. Germline assignment: CDR1 DFQATT and CDR2 SNEGSKA (reference sequence). V was clipped by 1 base and J by 10 bases, with 16 bases between them. The CDR3 sequence is CSARVHRDPSQYF. CDR3 in DNA: TGCAGTGCTAGAGTACACCGGGACCCCAGCCAGTACTTC.

The V and J genes are TRBV6-2 or TRBV6-3 and TRBJ1-5; TRBD1 matches at 9 bases. The V and J ends lost 2 bases and 6 bases, in that order; junction bases with no gene match: 8. This CDR3 is 16 amino acids long. Per the germline V gene, CDR1 is MNHEY and CDR2 is SVGEGT. The CDR3 nucleotides are TGTGCCAGCAGTTACGGGTCGGGACAGGGTTTTCAGCCCCAGCATTTT. It encodes CASSYGSGQGFQPQHF.

This clonotype showed up many times. The chain carries TRBV27 and TRBJ2-5; the match to TRBD2 covers 7 bases. This CDR3 spans 15 amino acids. Germline V gene data show CDR1 as MNHEY and CDR2 as SMNVEV (reference sequence). V was clipped by 5 bases and J by 2 bases; unmatched bases: 8. The CDR3 DNA sequence: TGTGCCAGCAGTACACTGACTAGCAATCAAGAGACCCAGTACTTC. This gives the protein CASSTLTSNQETQYF.

Many counts were recorded for this clonotype. CDR3 sequence: CAIQGARNTEAFF. The CDR3 DNA is TGTGCCATCCAGGGGGCCAGGAACACTGAAGCTTTCTTT. The chain carries TRBV15 and TRBJ1-1; TRBD1 agrees at 8 bases. V was pared by 10 bases and J by 1 base, with 5 bases of the junction left unmatched. This CDR3 is built from 13 residues. Germline assignment: CDR1 LNHNV and CDR2 YYDKDF (reference sequence).

This clonotype was recorded at least ten times. The J gene is TRBJ2-7, the V gene TRBV5-6, with a weak D call TRBD1 (7 bases). Germline CDR1 reads SGHDT; CDR2 reads YYEEEE. This CDR3 is 14 amino acids long. V was shortened by 2 bases and J by 5 bases, with 14 bases between the two germline ends. The CDR3: CASSFGQGGNEQYF. The CDR3 DNA reads as TGTGCCAGCAGCTTCGGTCAGGGGGGTAACGAGCAGTACTTC.

The chain has TRBV7-3 and TRBJ2-1; D unresolved. The DNA matches TRBJ2-7 better at its end, which makes the J call doubtful. The germline CDR1 and CDR2 sequences are SGHTA and FQGTGA. This CDR3 contains 13 residues. CDR3 DNA sequence: TGTGCCAGCAGCTTATGGAGTGGCAATGAGCAGTACGTC. As protein: CASSLWSGNEQYV.

At least ten counts were recorded for this clonotype. V gene TRBV7-3 combines with J gene TRBJ1-1; TRBD1 might be the D (6 bases). Trimming took off 4 bases at V and 5 bases at J, with 11 bases between the two ends. There are 13 residues in the CDR3. In germline, CDR1 is SGHTA, CDR2 FQGTGA. The CDR3 region has the DNA TGTGCCAGCAGCTCACAGGGTCGGACTGAAGCTTTCTTT. Amino acids: CASSSQGRTEAFF.

This clonotype was picked up many times. This chain joins TRBV5-1 and TRBJ2-1; D is perhaps TRBD2 (6 bases). Trimming took off 1 base at V and 7 bases at J, with 15 bases between the two ends. From germline, CDR1 is SGHRS and CDR2 YFSETQ. CDR3 length: 15 amino acids. Here the CDR3 DNA reads TGCGCCAGCAGCTTGCAATGGGCGGGAAGGAATGAGCAGTTCTTC. Translating it yields CASSLQWAGRNEQFF. Based on the CDR3 plus reference TRBV5-1 and TRBJ2-1, the full variable domain is KAGVTQTPRYLIKTRGQQVTLSCSPISGHRSVSWYQQTPGQGLQFLFEYFSETQRNKGNFPGRFSGRQFSNSRSEMNVSTLELGDSALYLCASSLQWAGRNEQFFGPGTRLTVL.

V usage is TRBV7-8 and J usage is TRBJ2-7; D is unclear. Germline-derived CDR1 and CDR2 are SGHVS and FQNEAQ. V lost 0 bases and J 2 bases, leaving 8 bases between the germline ends. CDR3 length equals 14 residues. CDR3 nucleotide sequence: TGTGCCAGCAGCTTAGCGTACATCACCTACGAGCAGTACGTC. Translated, it gives CASSLAYITYEQYV.

As regards this clonotype: This may come from a read error, since a much larger clone is one base off. V is TRBV2 and J is TRBJ1-5; D is uncertain. CDR1 and CDR2 (germline): SNHLY, FYNNEI. There are 13 residues in the CDR3. CDR3 DNA: TGTGCCGGCAGTGATGACGTCAATCAGCCCCAGCATTTT. This gives the protein CAGSDDVNQPQHF. Drawing the rest from reference TRBV2 and TRBJ1-5, the complete variable domain is EPEVTQTPSHQVTQMGQEVILRCVPISNHLYFYWYRQILGQKVEFLVSFYNNEISEKSEIFDDQFSVERPDGSNFTLKIRSTKLEDSAMYFCAGSDDVNQPQHFGDGTRLSIL.

The gene calls are TRBV9 and TRBJ2-1; perhaps TRBD1 as D (6 bases). The CDR3 has 19 amino acids. The V gene's germline CDR1 is SGDLS and CDR2 YYNGEE. The V end lost 3 bases, the J end lost 6 bases, and 28 bases lay between the germline ends. In nucleotides, the CDR3 is TGTGCCAGCAGCGGGGGTCAGGGGTCGGGTGCGCTGTTGAGCAATGAGCAGTTCTTC. Translating it yields CASSGGQGSGALLSNEQFF.